This T cell receptor beta chain was sequenced during a study of shared clonotypes between healthy human individuals. Study-wide results and caveats: Blood was the sole source, and tissue repertoires probably differ. For naive CD4 cells, 4.5% to 6.5% of clonotypes were shared across a few donors.

With 5 bases removed from V and 7 bases from J, the gap between germline ends came to 18 bases. The germline V gene has CDR1 SGHTA and CDR2 FQGTGA. This CDR3 is built from 15 residues. As defined, naive CD8 cells were CD45RO-negative and positively selected for CCR7, with terminally differentiated effector memory CD45RA+ cells excluded. About this clone itself: Its antigen is not identified.

Original processing methods: Junction-only sequences without quality scores were provided by ImmunoSEQ, so filtering was different. Repertoires were generated with immunoSEQ multiplex PCR, while TCRdb's copy carries only in-frame clones and drops some. That table furnishes V, J and clone size, whereas the DNA furnished D and trimming. The data hold 700,000 to 950,000 clones, with around 96% observed a single time. The chain is built from TRBV7-3 and TRBJ2-1, with D perhaps TRBD1 (5 bases). Sequencing input: naive CD8+ T cells sorted from blood. This receptor was identified in a man younger than 40 in good health. The CDR3 here is CASSQNLGALNEQFF. CDR3 nucleotide sequence: TGTGCCAGCAGCCAAAATTTAGGGGCTCTAAATGAGCAGTTCTTC.